This entry lists 8 T cell receptor beta chains sequenced from one sample in a study of blood T cell repertoires in COVID-19. Sequencing used immunoSEQ multiplex PCR; TCRdb keeps in-frame clones, though not all of them. The sample lists around 430,000 clones, around 88% seen once, with 10% to 15% in the top ten. The sample taken for sequencing was peripheral blood. These receptors were taken from a woman aged 45-59 years with COVID-19, enrolled during active disease.

The V and J genes are TRBV28 and TRBJ2-3, with D perhaps matching TRBD2 (5 bases). Trimming took off 7 bases at V and 3 bases at J, with 8 bases between the two ends. Looked up from germline, CDR1 is MDHEN and CDR2 is SYDVKM. The CDR3 loop spans 12 amino acids. DNA of the CDR3: TGTGCCAGCAAAGAGGGTACAGATACGCAGTATTTT. It is translated as CASKEGTDTQYF.

The J gene is TRBJ1-1, the V gene TRBV7-6; TRBD1 aligns across 8 bases. The CDR3 totals 15 residues. The V and J ends lost 1 base and 1 base, in that order; junction bases with no gene match: 2. Looked up from germline, CDR1 is SGHVS and CDR2 is FNYEAQ. This CDR3 is CASSLGTGGNTEAFF. In DNA form, the CDR3 reads TGTGCCAGCAGCTTAGGCACAGGGGGGAACACTGAAGCTTTCTTT.

The CDR3 nucleotides are TGCAGTGCTAGTCCCGCAGAAAGGAGGGCCAATCAGCCCCAGCATTTT. Translation: CSASPAERRANQPQHF. This chain joins TRBV20-1 and TRBJ1-5, with no clear D. The CDR3 is made up of 16 amino acids. CDR1 and CDR2 (germline): DFQATT, SNEGSKA (reference sequence). V lost 3 bases to trimming and J lost 3 bases, with 18 bases between them.

This sequence joins TRBV20-1 and TRBJ2-7; 7 positions agree with TRBD1. Per germline, CDR1 DFQATT and CDR2 SNEGSKA (reference sequence). Losses at the gene ends were 3 bases for V and 5 bases for J; bases not matched to a gene: 4. This CDR3 contains 12 residues. CDR3 DNA sequence: TGCAGTGCTAGTGGGCAGGGGGACGAGCAGTACTTC. Amino acid sequence: CSASGQGDEQYF.

CDR3 coding DNA: TGTGCCAGCGGGACTGCTGGGGCCAACGTCCTGACTTTC. Translation gives CASGTAGANVLTF. The rearrangement links TRBV7-8 to TRBJ2-6, with a tentative D call TRBD2 (6 bases). The CDR3 consists of 13 residues. CDR1 SGHVS and CDR2 FQNEAQ come from the germline V gene. V lost 8 bases and J 2 bases, leaving 7 bases between the germline ends.

This chain uses TRBV6-5 with TRBJ1-5; 8 bases align to TRBD1. The CDR3 runs to 15 residues. V shed 6 bases and J 1 base; nucleotides not matched to a gene: 5. From germline, CDR1 is MNHEY and CDR2 SVGAGI. In DNA form, the CDR3 reads TGTGCCAGCAGACGGACAGGGTTCAGCAATCAGCCCCAGCATTTT. Protein sequence: CASRRTGFSNQPQHF.

The chain couples TRBV19 to TRBJ2-7; 9 bases map to TRBD2. V was pared by 1 base and J by 3 bases, with 7 bases of the junction left unmatched. The CDR3 covers 16 residues. Germline assignment: CDR1 LNHDA and CDR2 SQIVND (reference sequence). CDR3 amino acids: CASSIVTAGGIYEQYF. The CDR3 DNA is TGTGCCAGTAGTATAGTAACAGCGGGGGGCATCTACGAGCAGTACTTC.

This clone has only a few counts. The rearrangement joins TRBV19 to TRBJ2-3; 10 bases are a match to TRBD2. The CDR3 has 16 amino acids. V was pared by 5 bases and J by 2 bases, with 7 bases of the junction left unmatched. Germline V lookup: CDR1 LNHDA, CDR2 SQIVND (reference sequence). CDR3 sequence: CASSHIAGGDTDTQYF. The CDR3, as DNA: TGTGCCAGTAGTCACATAGCGGGGGGCGACACAGATACGCAGTATTTT.